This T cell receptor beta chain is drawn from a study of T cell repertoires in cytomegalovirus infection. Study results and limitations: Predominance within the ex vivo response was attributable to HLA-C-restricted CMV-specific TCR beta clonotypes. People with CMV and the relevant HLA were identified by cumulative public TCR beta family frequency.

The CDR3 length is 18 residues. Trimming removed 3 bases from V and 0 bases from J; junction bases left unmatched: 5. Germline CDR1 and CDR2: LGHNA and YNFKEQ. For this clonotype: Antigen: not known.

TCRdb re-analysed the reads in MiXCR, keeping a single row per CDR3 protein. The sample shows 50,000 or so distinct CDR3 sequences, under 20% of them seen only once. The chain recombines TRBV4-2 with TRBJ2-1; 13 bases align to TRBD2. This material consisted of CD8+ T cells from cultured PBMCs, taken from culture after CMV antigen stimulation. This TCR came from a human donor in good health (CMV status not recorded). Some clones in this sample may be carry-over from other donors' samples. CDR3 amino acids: CASSQPGLAGTSYNEQFF. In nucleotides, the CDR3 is TGTGCCAGCAGCCAGCCGGGACTAGCGGGGACCTCCTACAATGAGCAGTTCTTC.